The 11 T cell receptor beta chains below come from one sample, sequenced in a study of post-analysis software for immune sequencing data. These receptors have no known antigen. The study's findings and limits: Among roughly 5 TRBV segments more frequent in patients than controls were TRBV5-6, TRBV5-1 and TRBV20-1.

Unique molecular identifiers had been added to the TCR beta cDNA libraries. TCRdb processed the PCR reads anew with MiXCR; each CDR3 protein has one entry. The repertoire holds fewer than 850,000 distinct CDR3 sequences, with 35% to 55% as singletons. Sample: blood. The receptors here all came from a girl aged 10 to 17 with multiple sclerosis.

The sample holds a few counts of this clonotype. This rearrangement joins TRBV4-3 to TRBJ2-7; D remains ambiguous. The CDR3 length is 18 residues. V lost 0 bases, J lost 1 base, and 19 bases lay in between. Germline V gives CDR1 LGHNA, CDR2 YSLEER. CDR3 DNA sequence: TGCGCCAGCAGCCAAGACATTCCAGGTATGGGGTCGTCCTACGAGCAGTACTTC. Protein sequence: CASSQDIPGMGSSYEQYF.

The gene calls are TRBV20-1 and TRBJ2-1; 10 bases fit TRBD1. After removal of 2 bases from V and 7 bases from J, the junction contained 5 bases not matched to a gene. Germline V gene lookup returns CDR1 DFQATT and CDR2 SNEGSKA (reference sequence). CDR3 size: 14 residues. CDR3 in DNA: TGCAGTGCTAGATCGGACAGGGGGTTGAATGAGCAGTTCTTC. Protein sequence: CSARSDRGLNEQFF.

Only a few counts were recorded for this clonotype. V gene TRBV20-1 combines with J gene TRBJ2-1, with a tentative D call TRBD1 (5 bases). Trimming left V 0 bases short and J 10 bases short, with 19 bases between. This CDR3 has 15 residues. Germline loops: CDR1 DFQATT, CDR2 SNEGSKA (reference sequence). CDR3 amino acids: CSARDSPGQFAEQFF. The CDR3 nucleotides are TGCAGTGCTAGAGATTCCCCCGGACAATTCGCCGAGCAGTTCTTC.

The CDR3 DNA sequence: TGTGCCAGCACCGAGGACAGGGGCAATCAGCCCCAGCATTTT. Its protein product is CASTEDRGNQPQHF. This sequence joins TRBV28 and TRBJ1-5, with 8 bases aligning to TRBD1. V lost 7 bases, J lost 2 bases, and 4 bases stayed unmatched. Germline-derived CDR1 and CDR2 are MDHEN and SYDVKM. The CDR3 runs to 14 residues.

V is TRBV25-1 and J is TRBJ2-1; the match to TRBD2 covers 11 bases. J gave up 10 bases and V 8 bases, and 19 bases lay outside the gene matches. The V gene's germline CDR1 is MGHDK and CDR2 SYGVNS. This CDR3 is 17 amino acids long. The CDR3 region has the DNA TGTGCCAGCTGGGACACCCAGTTAGCGGGAGGGCCAGGGGAGCAGTTCTTC. Translating it yields CASWDTQLAGGPGEQFF. The full variable domain, its missing parts supplied by reference TRBV25-1 and TRBJ2-1, is EADIYQTPRYLVIGTGKKITLECSQTMGHDKMYWYQQDPGMELHLIHYSYGVNSTEKGDLSSESTVSRIRTEHFPLTLESARPSHTSQYLCASWDTQLAGGPGEQFFGPGTRLTVL.

This clonotype appeared a single time. CDR3 residues: CASSVYREREEKLFF. CDR3 nucleotides: TGTGCCAGTAGTGTTTACAGGGAAAGAGAAGAAAAACTGTTTTTT. The J gene is TRBJ1-4, the V gene TRBV19; weak D call: TRBD1 (6 bases). The V gene lost 5 bases and the J gene lost 8 bases, with 18 bases spanning the gap. This CDR3 contains 15 residues. Looked up from germline, CDR1 is LNHDA and CDR2 is SQIVND (reference sequence).

This chain links TRBV10-3 with TRBJ2-1, with a weak D call TRBD2 (7 bases). The CDR3 loop spans 13 amino acids. Trimming shortened V by 10 bases and J by 3 bases, and 13 bases separated the two germline ends. Germline CDR1 and CDR2: ENHRY and SYGVKD. CDR3 nucleotide sequence: TGTGCCAAGCCCGGGGGGCACTACAATGAGCAGTTCTTC. Its translation: CAKPGGHYNEQFF.

The V and J genes are TRBV27 and TRBJ2-4, with 9 nucleotides matching TRBD1. The J call may be mistaken, given a closer DNA end match to TRBJ2-7. CDR1 and CDR2 (germline): MNHEY, SMNVEV (reference sequence). The CDR3 runs 13 residues. CDR3 region: CASTTGGGYEQYF. The CDR3, as DNA: TGTGCCAGCACCACAGGGGGCGGCTACGAGCAGTACTTC.

CDR3 bases: TGCAGTGTCACCGGGACAGGGGGTTTCAGCAATCAGCCCCAGCATTTT. It translates to CSVTGTGGFSNQPQHF. The chain employs TRBV20-1 and TRBJ1-5; TRBD1 agrees at 11 bases. CDR3 size: 16 residues. Trimming cost V 7 bases and J 1 base; bases outside gene matches: 9. Germline-derived CDR1 and CDR2 are DFQATT and SNEGSKA (reference sequence).

In DNA, the CDR3 is TGCGCCAGCAGCGAGGGGGGGACTAATGAAAAACTGTTTTTT. Its translation: CASSEGGTNEKLFF. The rearrangement links TRBV4-3 to TRBJ1-4; D is possibly TRBD1 (6 bases). V lost 5 bases and J 2 bases, leaving 9 bases between the germline ends. From germline, CDR1 is LGHNA and CDR2 YSLEER. The CDR3 has 14 residues.

This clonotype was counted between two and nine times. CDR3 sequence (DNA): TGTGCCACAAAGGGCGGAACGGAAGAGCAGTTCTTC. This sequence encodes CATKGGTEEQFF. The V gene is TRBV10-3, the J gene TRBJ2-1; D uncertain. The germline CDR1 and CDR2 sequences are ENHRY and SYGVKD. This CDR3 spans 12 amino acids. The germline V and J ends were trimmed by 10 bases and 10 bases, with 17 bases remaining between them.